The 31 T cell receptor beta chains given below trace back to one sample, sequenced in a study of regulatory T cells in long-lasting Graves disease. Combining iRepertoire HTBI primers with Arm-PCR of CDR3 regions, the authors built TCR beta libraries. TCRdb processed the multiplex PCR reads anew with MiXCR; each CDR3 protein has one entry. The sample lists over 350,000 distinct CDR3 sequences, less than 15% seen once, with more than 15% in the top ten. Time point indicated: newly diagnosed GD, antithyroid drugs for less than 3 months. PBMCs were the source of the RNA used for TCR sequencing. These records were also assigned to another study, of T cells in Graves' hyperthyroidism and ophthalmopathy.

The sequences come from peripheral blood mononuclear cells (PBMCs), collected at new diagnosis, from a patient treated with antithyroid drugs. These receptors all stem from a woman aged 50 to 65 with Graves disease.

Regarding this clonotype: Just one base apart from a much larger clone, this may be a read error. Because it lacks the conserved phenylalanine or tryptophan at the end, this CDR3 is likely a read error. This sequence joins TRBV9 and TRBJ1-2; D not certain. Trimming pared 1 base from V and 2 bases from J, leaving 6 bases between. Germline CDR1 SGDLS, CDR2 YYNGEE. There are 13 residues in the CDR3. CDR3 amino acids: CASSVNGNYGYTL. The CDR3 DNA sequence: TGTGCCAGCAGCGTAAACGGAAACTATGGCTACACCCTC.

On this clonotype: A single base separates this from a much larger clone, so it may be a read error. The chain links TRBV7-3 to TRBJ2-1; D is perhaps TRBD2 (6 bases). The CDR3 has 15 residues. The germline CDR1 and CDR2 sequences are SGHTA and FQGTGA. Written as DNA, the CDR3 is TGTGCCAGCAGTTTGACCGGGACTCTTTACAGTGAGCAGTTCTTC. This sequence encodes CASSLTGTLYSEQFF.

This clonotype turned up a few times. V usage is TRBV7-2 and J usage is TRBJ2-3; TRBD2 matches at 7 bases. The junction had 9 bases not matched to a gene; V was cut back by 5 bases and J by 4 bases. The CDR3 length is 15 residues. Per the germline V gene, CDR1 is SGHTA and CDR2 is FQGNSA. DNA for the CDR3: TGTGCCAGCAGCAATCGAGCGGGGTACTCAGATACGCAGTATTTT. Amino acids: CASSNRAGYSDTQYF.

About this clonotype: One base away lies a much larger clone, so this may be a sequencing read error. The V gene is TRBV29-1, the J gene TRBJ2-5; 11 nucleotides align to TRBD2. J lost 3 bases, V lost 5 bases, and 5 bases had no gene match. From germline, CDR1 is SQVTM and CDR2 ANQGSEA. This CDR3 is 14 amino acids long. CDR3 nucleotides: TGCAGCGTTCCCGGGACTAGCGGCGAAGAGACCCAGTACTTC. Translating gives CSVPGTSGEETQYF.

About this clonotype itself: One end of the junction varies from germline; a read error may be responsible. The chain employs TRBV27 and TRBJ2-1; D not resolved. The CDR3 has 11 amino acids. Looked up from germline, CDR1 is MNHEY and CDR2 is SMNVEV (reference sequence). CDR3 in DNA: TGTGCCACCCCCGGCTACAATGAGCAGCTCTTC. Protein: CATPGYNEQLF.

The chain carries TRBV5-1 and TRBJ1-1; D might be TRBD1 (6 bases). There are 12 residues in the CDR3. Germline values: CDR1 SGHRS, CDR2 YFSETQ. V lost 4 bases, J lost 5 bases, and 9 bases lay in between. CDR3 in DNA: TGCGCCAGCAGCGCAACAGGGACTGAAGCTTTCTTT. This sequence encodes CASSATGTEAFF.

This clonotype was detected ten times or more. V is TRBV28 and J is TRBJ2-2, with a tentative D call TRBD1 (6 bases). Per the germline V gene, CDR1 is MDHEN and CDR2 is SYDVKM. Deletions cut 5 bases from V and 1 base from J, with 17 bases between. The CDR3 is 17 residues long. This chain's CDR3 is CASSALGGRQNTGELFF. The CDR3, as DNA: TGTGCCAGCAGTGCCCTTGGGGGCAGGCAGAACACCGGGGAGCTGTTTTTT.

This clonotype was seen many times. The chain uses TRBV7-3 and TRBJ2-3; D is unresolved. The V and J ends lost 3 bases and 0 bases respectively, with 7 bases between them. Per germline, CDR1 SGHTA and CDR2 FQGTGA. CDR3 length equals 14 residues. CDR3 in DNA: TGTGCCAGCAGCTTGGATCTAAGCACAGATACGCAGTATTTT. Its translation: CASSLDLSTDTQYF.

The sample holds many counts of this clonotype. This rearrangement joins TRBV28 to TRBJ2-7; 9 bases are shared with TRBD1. J lost 6 bases, V lost 4 bases, and 7 bases had no gene match. Looked up from germline, CDR1 is MDHEN and CDR2 is SYDVKM. The CDR3 is 14 residues long. The chain's CDR3 is CASSSGTGIREQYF. Written as DNA, the CDR3 is TGTGCCAGCAGTTCCGGGACAGGGATTCGCGAGCAGTACTTC.

This clonotype was detected many times. The chain joins TRBV10-3 to TRBJ1-2; D might be TRBD1 (5 bases). Per germline, CDR1 ENHRY and CDR2 SYGVKD. The length of the CDR3 is 13 residues. V lost 6 bases and J lost 4, with 12 bases in between. CDR3 nucleotides: TGTGCCATCAGGGGGCAGGGAAGCTATGGCTACACCTTC. This encodes CAIRGQGSYGYTF.

This clonotype was counted many times. The chain joins TRBV6-2 or TRBV6-3 to TRBJ2-1, with D possibly matching TRBD1 (5 bases). This CDR3 comprises 16 residues. Germline loops: CDR1 MNHEY, CDR2 SVGEGT. Trimming took 4 bases from V and 9 from J, leaving 22 bases between them. The CDR3 protein is CASSSGRQPRGSEQFF. The CDR3 DNA is TGTGCCAGCAGTTCCGGACGTCAACCTAGGGGCAGTGAGCAGTTCTTC.

Concerning this clonotype: A far larger clone is one nucleotide away, so this likely arose from a read error. V usage is TRBV28 and J usage is TRBJ2-4; D might be TRBD2 (5 bases). The J call may not be correct, given that the DNA end is closer to TRBJ2-7. The CDR3 loop spans 15 amino acids. Germline values: CDR1 MDHEN, CDR2 SYDVKM. The CDR3 region has the DNA TGTGCCAGCAGTACTAGGGTGGCACCCGCCCACGAGCAGTACTTC. The encoded protein is CASSTRVAPAHEQYF.

This clonotype was observed many times. The V and J genes are TRBV24-1 and TRBJ2-7; TRBD1 aligns across 9 bases. The CDR3 runs 21 residues. J gave up 3 bases and V 4 bases, and 24 bases lay outside the gene matches. The germline V gene encodes CDR1 KGHDR and CDR2 SFDVKD. DNA of the CDR3: TGTGCCACCAGTGAGCAACAATCCGGGACAGGGAGGGCTCTGGGGAACTACGAGCAGTACTTC. Translating it yields CATSEQQSGTGRALGNYEQYF.

As for this clonotype: A read error may be the cause here, since a much bigger clone is one base away. CDR3 sequence (DNA): TGTGCCAGCAGCTCGAAGGACGACACTGGAGCTTTCTTT. Translation gives CASSSKDDTGAFF. The chain has TRBV7-9 and TRBJ1-1; D is ambiguous. Germline-derived CDR1 and CDR2 are SEHNR and FQNEAQ (reference sequence). The CDR3 covers 13 residues. Full variable domain (outside the CDR3, taken from reference TRBV7-9 and TRBJ1-1): DTGVSQNPRHKITKRGQNVTFRCDPISEHNRLYWYRQTLGQGPEFLTYFQNEAQLEKSRLLSDRFSAERPKGSFSTLEIQRTEQGDSAMYLCASSSKDDTGAFFGQGTRLTVV.

This clonotype was counted ten times or more. The gene calls are TRBV27 and TRBJ1-2, with unresolved D. Germline V gene lookup returns CDR1 MNHEY and CDR2 SMNVEV (reference sequence). This CDR3 contains 14 residues. V was pared by 6 bases and J by 0 bases, with 11 bases between. CDR3 sequence (DNA): TGTGCCAGCAGCAACGTAGGGACTAACTATGGCTACACCTTC. Its protein product is CASSNVGTNYGYTF.

This clonotype has a count of ten or more. The gene calls are TRBV12-3 or TRBV12-4 and TRBJ2-4; the D call may be TRBD1 or TRBD2 (5 bases each). The CDR3 has 13 amino acids. V dropped 3 bases and J dropped 7 bases, with 10 bases sitting between them. CDR3 nucleotide sequence: TGTGCCAGCAGTTTTCGGGGCTTGAACATTCAGTACTTC. This codes for CASSFRGLNIQYF.

This clonotype has ten or more counts. The V call is TRBV28, the J call TRBJ2-1, with TRBD1 as a possible D gene (6 bases). The germline CDR1 and CDR2 sequences are MDHEN and SYDVKM. V lost 3 bases and J 3 bases, leaving 15 bases between the germline ends. The CDR3 extends over 16 amino acids. The CDR3 DNA is TGTGCCAGCAGTTTGGTAGGCAGGGGCGTCTACAATGAGCAGTTCTTC. It codes for CASSLVGRGVYNEQFF.

This chain joins TRBV15 and TRBJ2-1, with no clear D. CDR1 and CDR2 from the germline V gene are LNHNV and YYDKDF (reference sequence). With 1 base removed from V and 0 bases from J, the gap between germline ends came to 10 bases. The CDR3 sequence is 16 residues long. The CDR3 bases are TGTGCCACCAGCAGAGGAGAACCTATCTCCTACAATGAGCAGTTCTTC. Protein product: CATSRGEPISYNEQFF.

The table lists this clonotype with a few counts. This chain connects TRBV7-3 to TRBJ2-2; no reliable D call. V was clipped by 1 base and J by 2 bases, with 8 bases between them. The CDR3 extends over 15 amino acids. CDR1 and CDR2 from the germline V gene are SGHTA and FQGTGA. Written as DNA, the CDR3 is TGTGCCAGCAGCTTAATGATAGGAAACACCGGGGAGCTGTTTTTT. Translated: CASSLMIGNTGELFF.

This clonotype was counted many times. The V gene is TRBV2, the J gene TRBJ2-3; no firm D call. The V gene lost 7 bases and the J gene lost 1 base, with 15 bases spanning the gap. This CDR3 contains 15 residues. CDR1 SNHLY and CDR2 FYNNEI come from the germline V gene. CDR3 sequence reads: CASNQDQPRTDTQYF. As DNA, the CDR3 is TGTGCCAGCAACCAGGACCAACCCCGCACAGATACGCAGTATTTT.

This clonotype occurred many times. This chain links TRBV28 with TRBJ2-2; D might be TRBD2 (5 bases). Germline lookup yields CDR1 MDHEN and CDR2 SYDVKM. The CDR3 consists of 15 residues. The V end lost 6 bases, the J end lost 1 base, and 12 bases lay between the germline ends. As DNA, the CDR3 is TGTGCCAGCAGCCCTCCGGGGAAGAACACCGGGGAGCTGTTTTTT. Translated: CASSPPGKNTGELFF.

There are many counts of this clonotype. Its ends do not fully match the called genes, so a read error is possible. This chain connects TRBV2 to TRBJ2-1; 10 positions agree with TRBD2. The CDR3 is made up of 11 amino acids. Germline V gives CDR1 SNHLY, CDR2 FYNNEI. The CDR3 DNA reads TGTGCCAGCAGTGAAGATCTAGCGGGAGCGTTC. Its protein product is CASSEDLAGAF.

This clonotype was observed many times. The chain is built from TRBV6-2 or TRBV6-3 and TRBJ1-2, with TRBD1 as a possible D gene (6 bases). The CDR3 is 15 amino acids. Germline V gene sequence: CDR1 MNHEY, CDR2 SVGEGT. Trimming shortened V by 2 bases and J by 4 bases, and 14 bases separated the two germline ends. Here the CDR3 reads CASSYVRGAGYGYTF. The CDR3 coding sequence is TGTGCCAGCAGTTACGTCCGGGGGGCCGGCTATGGCTACACCTTC.

This clonotype has a count of ten or more. Germline is not matched at one junction end, which may reflect a read error. The CDR3 region has the DNA TGTGCCAGCAGTTCGGGGACTAGCGGGAACAATGAGCAGTTCTTC. Translated, it gives CASSSGTSGNNEQFF. The chain carries TRBV5-1 and TRBJ2-1, with 13 bases fitting TRBD2. The V gene's germline CDR1 is SGHRS and CDR2 YFSETQ. This CDR3 is built from 15 residues.

This clonotype appeared many times. CDR3 nucleotides: TGTGCTAGTGGTTTGGACGGGGGAAACACCATATATTTT. This translates into CASGLDGGNTIYF. The V gene is TRBV12-5, the J gene TRBJ1-3; D gene unclear. This CDR3 region has 13 residues. V shed 1 base and J shed 4 bases, with 5 bases lying between them. Germline V gives CDR1 LGHNT, CDR2 FRNRAP.

This clonotype showed up just a few times. The gene calls are TRBV6-2 or TRBV6-3 and TRBJ1-2; D gene unclear. The CDR3 covers 15 residues. V was cut by 2 bases and J by 1 base, with 11 bases left in between. Germline-derived CDR1 and CDR2 are MNHEY and SVGEGT. The CDR3 spells CASSYNAYGNYGYTF. In nucleotides, the CDR3 is TGTGCCAGCAGTTACAATGCTTATGGTAACTATGGCTACACCTTC.

In this sample, this clonotype turned up many times. This chain connects TRBV20-1 to TRBJ2-7, with 10 bases identical to TRBD2. The CDR3 totals 13 residues. The trim removed 4 bases at V and 2 bases at J, leaving 2 bases unmatched. CDR1 DFQATT and CDR2 SNEGSKA come from the germline V gene (reference sequence). In DNA, the CDR3 is TGCAGTGCTAATGGACTAGCGGCCTACGAGCAGTACTTC. Its translation is CSANGLAAYEQYF.

This clonotype was found a few times. The chain has TRBV12-3 or TRBV12-4 and TRBJ2-5; possibly TRBD2 for D (5 bases). This CDR3 spans 15 amino acids. V dropped 4 bases and J dropped 4 bases, with 16 bases sitting between them. CDR3 coding DNA: TGTGCCAGCAGTTCCGGTACGTTGGCGGGAGAGACCCAGTACTTC. It is translated as CASSSGTLAGETQYF.

This chain links TRBV7-7 with TRBJ2-2; D not certain. The germline CDR1 and CDR2 sequences are SSHAT and FNYEAQ (reference sequence). This CDR3 has 12 residues. V shed 4 bases and J shed 8 bases, with 8 bases lying between them. As DNA, the CDR3 is TGTGCCAGCAGCTCCCTCTCAGGGGAGCTGTTTTTT. Amino acid sequence: CASSSLSGELFF.

This clonotype was observed at least ten times. The rearrangement joins TRBV20-1 to TRBJ2-7, with D perhaps TRBD1 (6 bases). Trimming shortened V by 1 base and J by 3 bases, and 13 bases separated the two germline ends. The CDR3 consists of 14 residues. Germline CDR1 reads DFQATT; CDR2 reads SNEGSKA (reference sequence). The CDR3: CSARGRGNLYEQYF. Written as DNA, the CDR3 is TGCAGTGCTAGAGGTAGGGGGAACCTCTACGAGCAGTACTTC.

This clonotype occurred a few times. V and J are TRBV10-3 and TRBJ2-5; tentative D call: TRBD2 (6 bases). Germline CDR1 and CDR2: ENHRY and SYGVKD. This CDR3 region has 15 residues. V lost 2 bases to trimming and J lost 9 bases, with 19 bases between them. This chain's CDR3 is CAISEMSGARGAQYF. The CDR3, as DNA: TGTGCCATCAGTGAGATGTCCGGGGCCCGCGGGGCCCAGTACTTC.